These 5 T cell receptor beta chains originate from one sample sequenced in a study of T cells in Graves' hyperthyroidism and ophthalmopathy. Researchers took RNA transcripts and amplified the TCR beta CDR3 regions from them. An initial round of RT-PCR targeting the TCR CDR3 relied on the HTBI primer set. MiXCR was run by TCRdb on the multiplex PCR reads, yielding one entry per CDR3 protein. This table holds around 600,000 distinct CDR3 sequences, about 14% found once. Sequencing was carried out using blood. The receptors shown here come from a woman in her forties or fifties with Graves' ophthalmopathy.

This clonotype has ten or more counts. V and J are TRBV3-1 and TRBJ1-4; a weak D match, TRBD1 (5 bases). CDR3 size: 16 residues. CDR1 is LGHDT and CDR2 is YNNKEL in the germline V gene (reference sequence). Trimming cost V 1 base and J 7 bases, with 16 bases left between them. The CDR3 nucleotides read TGTGCCAGCAGCCAAGGCCTTGGGGGTTTACGTGAAAAACTGTTTTTT. Amino acids: CASSQGLGGLREKLFF. Supplemented by reference TRBV3-1 and TRBJ1-4, the full variable domain reads DTAVSQTPKYLVTQMGNDKSIKCEQNLGHDTMYWYKQDSKKFLKIMFSYNNKELIINETVPNRFSPKSPDKAHLNLHINSLELGDSAVYFCASSQGLGGLREKLFFGSGTQLSVL.

This clonotype was found many times. The rearrangement links TRBV7-6 to TRBJ2-3; 7 positions agree with TRBD2. Germline CDR1 and CDR2: SGHVS and FNYEAQ. Trimming took 5 bases from V and 10 from J; bases not matched to a gene: 12. The CDR3 extends over 14 amino acids. The CDR3 DNA is TGTGCCAGCAGCCAACGTCTAAGCGGGATAGCGCAGTATTTT. It translates to CASSQRLSGIAQYF.

About this clonotype: Just one base apart from a much larger clone, this may be a read error. This rearrangement joins TRBV5-1 to TRBJ2-7; perhaps D is TRBD1 or TRBD2 (5 bases each). The V gene lost 2 bases and the J gene lost 2 bases, with 11 bases spanning the gap. CDR1 and CDR2 (germline): SGHRS, YFSETQ. There are 14 residues in the CDR3. In DNA form, the CDR3 reads TGCGCCAGCAGCTTTCGGGACGGACCCTACGAGCAGTACTTC. This codes for CASSFRDGPYEQYF.

The rearrangement links TRBV5-1 to TRBJ2-7; no clear D gene. The CDR3 sequence is 18 residues long. V was pared by 0 bases and J by 3 bases, with 22 bases between. CDR1 is SGHRS, CDR2 YFSETQ, per germline. In DNA form, the CDR3 reads TGCGCCAGCAGCTTGGGCCCCGCTGGTGGGCCGCTGAGCTACGAGCAGTACTTC. It yields the protein CASSLGPAGGPLSYEQYF.

This clonotype has just a few counts. The genes are TRBV6-5 and TRBJ2-2; 11 bases align to TRBD1. The CDR3 has 16 amino acids. CDR1 and CDR2 from the germline V gene are MNHEY and SVGAGI. The J segment lost 5 bases and the V segment lost 4 bases, leaving 6 bases of the junction unmatched. CDR3 in amino acids: CASSWGGQGGTGELFF. The DNA of the CDR3 is TGTGCCAGCAGTTGGGGGGGACAGGGGGGGACCGGGGAGCTGTTTTTT.